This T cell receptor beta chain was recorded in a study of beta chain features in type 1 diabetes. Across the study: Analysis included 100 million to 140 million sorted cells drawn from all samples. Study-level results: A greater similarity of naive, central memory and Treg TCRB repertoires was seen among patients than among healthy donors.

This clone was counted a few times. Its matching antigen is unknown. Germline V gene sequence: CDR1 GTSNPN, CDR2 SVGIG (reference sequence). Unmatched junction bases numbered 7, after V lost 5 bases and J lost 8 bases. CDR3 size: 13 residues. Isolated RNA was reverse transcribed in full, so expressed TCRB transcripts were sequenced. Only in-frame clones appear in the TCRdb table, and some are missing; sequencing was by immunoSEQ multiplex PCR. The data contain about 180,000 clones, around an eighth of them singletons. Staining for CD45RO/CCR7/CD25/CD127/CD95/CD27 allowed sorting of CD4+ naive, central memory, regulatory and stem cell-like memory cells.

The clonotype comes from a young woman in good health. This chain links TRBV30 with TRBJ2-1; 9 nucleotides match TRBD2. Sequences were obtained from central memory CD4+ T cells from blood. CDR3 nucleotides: TGTGCCTGGGGATTTAGCGGGAGCTATGAGCAGTTCTTC. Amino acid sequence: CAWGFSGSYEQFF.